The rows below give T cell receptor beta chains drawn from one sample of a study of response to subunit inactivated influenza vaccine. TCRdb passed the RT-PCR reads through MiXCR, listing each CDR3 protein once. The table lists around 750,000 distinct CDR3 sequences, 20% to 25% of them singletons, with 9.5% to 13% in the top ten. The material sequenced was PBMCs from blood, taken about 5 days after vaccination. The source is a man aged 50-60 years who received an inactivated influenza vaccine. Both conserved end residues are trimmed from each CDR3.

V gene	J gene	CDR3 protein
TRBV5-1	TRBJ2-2	ASSLQLASLGTGELF
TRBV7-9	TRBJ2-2	ASSLPGRSNTGELF
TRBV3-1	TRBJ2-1	ASSYRRGYNEQF
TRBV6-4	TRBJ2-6	ASSRRQGLLASGANVLT
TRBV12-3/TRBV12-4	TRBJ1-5	ASRRDSNQPQH
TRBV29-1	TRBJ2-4	SVGDRAKNIQY
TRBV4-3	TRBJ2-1	ASSQEPSGAYNEQF
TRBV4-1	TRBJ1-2	ASSQEGGTNYGYT
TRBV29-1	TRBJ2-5	SVARGANGETQY
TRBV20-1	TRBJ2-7	SASDPPGTGTYEQY
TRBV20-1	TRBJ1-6	SAIMGSSYNSPLH
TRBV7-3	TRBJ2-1	ASSPGRGAEQF
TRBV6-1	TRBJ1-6	ASSVSRVSQSPLH
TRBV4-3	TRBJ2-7	ASSQDGDGEQY
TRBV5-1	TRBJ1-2	ASRIRVGEYGYT
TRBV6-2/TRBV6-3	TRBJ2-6	ASSLDRYSGANVLT
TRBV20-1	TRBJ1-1	SARSQGRVMNTEAF
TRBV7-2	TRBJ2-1	ASSSQTGPPPDEQF
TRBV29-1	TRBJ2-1	SVEDRVRSPNNEQF
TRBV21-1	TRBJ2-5	ASSSSGSGVRETQY
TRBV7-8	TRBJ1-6	ASSLGTVPFLH
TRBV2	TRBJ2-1	ASSEFYEQF
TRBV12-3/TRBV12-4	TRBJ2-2	ASSPFGNTGELF
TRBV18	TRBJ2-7	ASSPSSRNQFHEQY
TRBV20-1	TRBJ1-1	SVGGWGTEAF
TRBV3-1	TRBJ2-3	ASSQRELPDTQY
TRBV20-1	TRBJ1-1	SASRQGKAF
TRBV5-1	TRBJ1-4	ASSLGRTNEKLF
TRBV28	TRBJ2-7	ASVAGESYEQY
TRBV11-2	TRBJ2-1	ASSSQAGLAGSRLGQF
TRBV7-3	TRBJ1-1	ASSPQGARSTEAF
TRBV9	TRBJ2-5	ASSPQAPGEFETQY
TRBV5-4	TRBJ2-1	ASSLDGTLQF
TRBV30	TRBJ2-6	AWSAGTGVSGANVLT
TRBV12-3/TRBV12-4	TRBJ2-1	ASSPGTGALYNEQF
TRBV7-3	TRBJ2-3	ASSLRLAGRDTQY
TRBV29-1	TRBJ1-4	SVVHPATNEKLF
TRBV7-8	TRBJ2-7	ASSRVEVRRYEQY
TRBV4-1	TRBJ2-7	ASSPAGTGIYEQY
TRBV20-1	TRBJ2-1	SASGTDRLGFYNEQF
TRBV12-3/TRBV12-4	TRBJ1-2	ASREGHLNYGYT
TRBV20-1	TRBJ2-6	SARGASGANVLT
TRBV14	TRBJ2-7	ASSQDRVGEQY
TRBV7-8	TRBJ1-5	ASSEQGRVNQPQH
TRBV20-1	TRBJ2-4	SASSGAKNIQY
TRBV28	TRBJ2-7	ASSFSRGGVGEQY
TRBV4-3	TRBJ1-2	ASSQDLTIYGYT
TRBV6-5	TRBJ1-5	ASSYSNGYNQPQH
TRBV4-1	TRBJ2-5	ASSSPRWDREVAGVGRRQETQY
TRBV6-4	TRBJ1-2	ASSMAIGGSYT
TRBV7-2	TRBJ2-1	ASSLMGLAVYNEQF
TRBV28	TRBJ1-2	ASSPTGARTVGWGYT
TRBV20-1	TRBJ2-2	SARGTGSNTGELF
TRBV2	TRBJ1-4	ASIPWSNGEKLF
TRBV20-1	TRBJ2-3	SASPTSGSPDTQY
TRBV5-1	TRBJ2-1	ASSLRASGGPGEQF
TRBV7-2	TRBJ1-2	ASSLIGRGYGYT
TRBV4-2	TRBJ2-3	ASSQVPRTDTQY
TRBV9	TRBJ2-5	ASSPRSGVSGTQETQY